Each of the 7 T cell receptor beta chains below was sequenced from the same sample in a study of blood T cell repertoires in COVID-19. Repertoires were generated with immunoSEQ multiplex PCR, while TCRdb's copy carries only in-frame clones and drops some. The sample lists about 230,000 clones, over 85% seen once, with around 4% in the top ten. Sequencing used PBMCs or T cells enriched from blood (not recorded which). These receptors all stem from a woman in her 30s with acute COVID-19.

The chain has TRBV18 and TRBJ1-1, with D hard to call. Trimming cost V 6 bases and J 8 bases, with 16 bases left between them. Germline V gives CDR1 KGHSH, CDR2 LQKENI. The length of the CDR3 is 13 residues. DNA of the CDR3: TGTGCCAGCTCCCCCGAGATGGGCTTAGAAGCTTTCTTT. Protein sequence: CASSPEMGLEAFF. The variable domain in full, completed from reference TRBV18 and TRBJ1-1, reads NAGVMQNPRHLVRRRGQEARLRCSPMKGHSHVYWYRQLPEEGLKFMVYLQKENIIDESGMPKERFSAEFPKEGPSILRIQQVVRGDSAAYFCASSPEMGLEAFFGQGTRLTVV.

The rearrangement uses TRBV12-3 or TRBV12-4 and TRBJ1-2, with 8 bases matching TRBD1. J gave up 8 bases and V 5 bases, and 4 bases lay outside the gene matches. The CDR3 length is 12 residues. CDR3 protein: CASSRQGWGYTF. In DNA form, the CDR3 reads TGTGCCAGCAGTAGACAGGGGTGGGGCTACACCTTC.

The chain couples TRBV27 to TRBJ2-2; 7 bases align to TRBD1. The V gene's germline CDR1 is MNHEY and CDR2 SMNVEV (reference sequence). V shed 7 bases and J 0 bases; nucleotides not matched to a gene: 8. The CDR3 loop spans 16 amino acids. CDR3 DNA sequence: TGTGCCAGCACTTCATTCGGACAGGCGAACACCGGGGAGCTGTTTTTT. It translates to CASTSFGQANTGELFF.

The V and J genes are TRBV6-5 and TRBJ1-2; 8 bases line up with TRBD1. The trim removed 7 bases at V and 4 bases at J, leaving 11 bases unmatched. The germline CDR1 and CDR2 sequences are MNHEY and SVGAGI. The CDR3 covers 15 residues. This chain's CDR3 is CASTQWGQAIYGYTF. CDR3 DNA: TGTGCCAGCACTCAATGGGGACAGGCCATCTATGGCTACACCTTC.

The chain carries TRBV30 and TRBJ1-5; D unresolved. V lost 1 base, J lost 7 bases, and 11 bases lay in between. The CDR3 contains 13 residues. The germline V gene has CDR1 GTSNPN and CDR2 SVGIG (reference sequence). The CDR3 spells CAWSARAGQPQHF. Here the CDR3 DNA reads TGTGCCTGGAGTGCTAGGGCGGGACAGCCCCAGCATTTT.

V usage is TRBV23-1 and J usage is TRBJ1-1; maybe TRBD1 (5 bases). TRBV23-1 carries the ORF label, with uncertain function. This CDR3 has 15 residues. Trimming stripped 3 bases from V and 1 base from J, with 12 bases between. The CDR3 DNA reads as TGCGCCAGCAGTCACCAGGACACCTGGAACACTGAAGCTTTCTTT. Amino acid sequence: CASSHQDTWNTEAFF.

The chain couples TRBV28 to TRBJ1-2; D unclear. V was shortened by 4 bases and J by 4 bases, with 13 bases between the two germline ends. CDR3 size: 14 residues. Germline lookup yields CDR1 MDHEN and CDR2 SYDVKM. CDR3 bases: TGTGCCAGCAGTTATGCAGTGCTTGGCTATGGCTACACCTTC. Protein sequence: CASSYAVLGYGYTF.